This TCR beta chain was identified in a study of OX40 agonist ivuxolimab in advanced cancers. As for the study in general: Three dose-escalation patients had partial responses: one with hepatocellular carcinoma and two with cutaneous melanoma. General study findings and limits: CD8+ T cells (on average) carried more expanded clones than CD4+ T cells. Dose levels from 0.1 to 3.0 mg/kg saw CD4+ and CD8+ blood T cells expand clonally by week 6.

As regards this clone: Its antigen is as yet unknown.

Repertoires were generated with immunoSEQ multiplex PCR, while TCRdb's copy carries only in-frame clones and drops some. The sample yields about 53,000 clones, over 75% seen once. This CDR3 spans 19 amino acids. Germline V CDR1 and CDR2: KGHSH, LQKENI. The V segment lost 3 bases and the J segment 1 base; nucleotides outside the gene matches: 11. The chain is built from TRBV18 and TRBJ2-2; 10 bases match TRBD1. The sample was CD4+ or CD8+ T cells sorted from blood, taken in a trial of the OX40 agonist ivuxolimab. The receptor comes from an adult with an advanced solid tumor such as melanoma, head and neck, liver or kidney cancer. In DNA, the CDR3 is TGTGCCAGCTCACCTCAATACCCGGGACAGGGGTGGAACACCGGGGAGCTGTTTTTT. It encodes CASSPQYPGQGWNTGELFF.